What follows are 19 T cell receptor beta chains derived from one specimen sequenced in a study of CD4 T cells in relation to SARS-CoV-2 and coronaviruses (dated by TCRdb to about 2021). CD4+ T cells from unexposed donors were collected before the COVID-19 pandemic (2011-2018). Library generation was performed with the immunoSEQ multiplex PCR assay. TCRdb stores this immuneACCESS table with in-frame sequences only. Part of the clones is absent; in the studies checked, under half of the shortfall reflects unresolved V genes, and no reason is known for the rest. The sample data list about 59,000 clones, and about nine tenths of these were observed just once. Jointly, the top ten make up 1.4% of the sample. The sequenced sample consisted of memory CD4+ T cells from PBMCs. The cell subset or site label on this specimen signifies: memory (non-naive) CD4+ T cells. The receptor source for this set is a human donor in good health.

The chain joins TRBV5-1 to TRBJ2-7, with a tentative D call TRBD1 (6 bases). Germline values: CDR1 SGHRS, CDR2 YFSETQ. CDR3 length: 15 residues. The V and J ends lost 3 bases and 0 bases respectively, with 13 bases between them. CDR3 sequence reads: CASSSGQTTSYEQYF. CDR3 sequence (DNA): TGCGCCAGCAGCTCCGGACAGACTACCTCCTACGAGCAGTACTTC. Supplemented by reference TRBV5-1 and TRBJ2-7, the full variable domain reads KAGVTQTPRYLIKTRGQQVTLSCSPISGHRSVSWYQQTPGQGLQFLFEYFSETQRNKGNFPGRFSGRQFSNSRSEMNVSTLELGDSALYLCASSSGQTTSYEQYFGPGTRLTVT.

This clone appeared a single time. J is TRBJ2-1 and V is TRBV2; no clear D. Trimming stripped 8 bases from V and 12 bases from J, with 11 bases between. Per the germline V gene, CDR1 is SNHLY and CDR2 is FYNNEI. The CDR3 is made up of 10 amino acids. The CDR3 here is CASDLVGQFF. The CDR3 region has the DNA TGTGCCAGCGACCTAGTTGGGCAGTTCTTC.

The chain is built from TRBV9 and TRBJ2-1; TRBD2 aligns across 9 bases. This CDR3 has 15 amino acids. Losses at the gene ends were 4 bases for V and 3 bases for J; bases not matched to a gene: 5. Per the germline V gene, CDR1 is SGDLS and CDR2 is YYNGEE. In DNA, the CDR3 is TGTGCCAGCAGCTTTAGCGGGAGTTTCTACAATGAGCAGTTCTTC. Amino acid sequence: CASSFSGSFYNEQFF. Full variable domain (outside the CDR3, taken from reference TRBV9 and TRBJ2-1): DSGVTQTPKHLITATGQRVTLRCSPRSGDLSVYWYQQSLDQGLQFLIQYYNGEERAKGNILERFSAQQFPDLHSELNLSSLELGDSALYFCASSFSGSFYNEQFFGPGTRLTVL.

The gene calls are TRBV29-1 and TRBJ2-3, with 13 nucleotides matching TRBD2. The CDR3 is 18 residues long. CDR1 and CDR2 (germline): SQVTM, ANQGSEA. V lost 6 bases to trimming and J lost 1 base; unmatched junction nucleotides: 13. The CDR3 reads CSVGTSGIGFWGTDTQYF. As DNA, the CDR3 is TGCAGCGTCGGGACTAGCGGGATCGGGTTTTGGGGCACAGATACGCAGTATTTT.

The chain recombines TRBV5-1 with TRBJ2-3; D unresolved. The CDR3 sequence is 16 residues long. Per germline, CDR1 SGHRS and CDR2 YFSETQ. The V and J ends lost 0 bases and 3 bases respectively, with 14 bases between them. CDR3 nucleotides: TGCGCCAGCAGCTTGGCCTCGGACCTCTTTACAGATACGCAGTATTTT. It encodes CASSLASDLFTDTQYF. The variable domain in full, completed from reference TRBV5-1 and TRBJ2-3, reads KAGVTQTPRYLIKTRGQQVTLSCSPISGHRSVSWYQQTPGQGLQFLFEYFSETQRNKGNFPGRFSGRQFSNSRSEMNVSTLELGDSALYLCASSLASDLFTDTQYFGPGTRLTVL.

The CDR3 loop reads CASSPPAERTDTQYF. The CDR3 DNA is TGTGCCAGCTCACCACCAGCAGAACGCACAGATACGCAGTATTTT. The chain couples TRBV18 to TRBJ2-3, with D uncertain. The germline V and J ends were trimmed by 0 bases and 1 base, with 8 bases remaining between them. Germline CDR1 KGHSH, CDR2 LQKENI. This CDR3 comprises 15 residues. The variable domain in full, with the rest retrieved from reference TRBV18 and TRBJ2-3, is NAGVMQNPRHLVRRRGQEARLRCSPMKGHSHVYWYRQLPEEGLKFMVYLQKENIIDESGMPKERFSAEFPKEGPSILRIQQVVRGDSAAYFCASSPPAERTDTQYFGPGTRLTVL.

The rearrangement uses TRBV5-6 and TRBJ2-7; the D is unclear. Germline lookup yields CDR1 SGHDT and CDR2 YYEEEE. CDR3 length: 15 residues. Between the trimmed V and J ends, which lost 0 bases and 0 bases, there was a span of 10 bases. CDR3 sequence: CASSLGVGPSYEQYF. DNA of the CDR3: TGTGCCAGCAGCTTGGGCGTGGGCCCCTCCTACGAGCAGTACTTC.

The J gene is TRBJ1-6, the V gene TRBV28, with D unresolved. The V end lost 1 base, the J end lost 6 bases, and 7 bases lay between the germline ends. The CDR3 runs 14 residues. CDR1 and CDR2 (germline): MDHEN, SYDVKM. This CDR3 is CASSLYNPNSPLHF. In DNA, the CDR3 is TGTGCCAGCAGTTTATACAACCCTAATTCACCCCTCCACTTT.

The chain links TRBV7-9 to TRBJ2-6; D gene unclear. V lost 7 bases, J lost 2 bases, and 6 bases lay in between. The length of the CDR3 is 13 residues. Germline V gene data show CDR1 as SEHNR and CDR2 as FQNEAQ (reference sequence). The CDR3 DNA is TGTGCCAGCACCCAAGCTGGGGCCAACGTCCTGACTTTC. Its protein product is CASTQAGANVLTF.

The rearrangement joins TRBV11-2 to TRBJ2-5; the D call may be TRBD1 or TRBD2 (5 bases each). V lost 5 bases and J lost 9, with 19 bases in between. The CDR3 contains 14 residues. Germline lookup yields CDR1 SGHAT and CDR2 FQNNGV. The CDR3 loop is CASSPGMEDLAQYF. CDR3 nucleotide sequence: TGTGCCAGCAGCCCAGGGATGGAGGACTTGGCCCAGTACTTC.

The gene calls are TRBV11-2 and TRBJ2-1; 7 bases are shared with TRBD2. The CDR3 is made up of 15 amino acids. Per the germline V gene, CDR1 is SGHAT and CDR2 is FQNNGV. The junction had 3 bases not matched to a gene; V was cut back by 3 bases and J by 1 base. CDR3 in DNA: TGTGCCAGCAGCTTGCGGGAGCAATCCTACAATGAGCAGTTCTTC. The encoded protein is CASSLREQSYNEQFF.

V and J are TRBV28 and TRBJ2-3; 7 bases fit TRBD1. Trimming cost V 6 bases and J 1 base; bases outside gene matches: 22. The germline CDR1 and CDR2 sequences are MDHEN and SYDVKM. The CDR3 is 20 amino acids. The CDR3 nucleotides are TGTGCCAGCAGCCGTAGACAGGGCTTACCTCCCACCCTGCGCACAGATACGCAGTATTTT. This codes for CASSRRQGLPPTLRTDTQYF. Supplemented by reference TRBV28 and TRBJ2-3, the full variable domain reads DVKVTQSSRYLVKRTGEKVFLECVQDMDHENMFWYRQDPGLGLRLIYFSYDVKMKEKGDIPEGYSVSREKKERFSLILESASTNQTSMYLCASSRRQGLPPTLRTDTQYFGPGTRLTVL.

The chain has TRBV30 and TRBJ1-1; D gene unclear. The length of the CDR3 is 15 residues. The V and J ends lost 4 bases and 0 bases respectively, with 15 bases between them. Germline V gene sequence: CDR1 GTSNPN, CDR2 SVGIG (reference sequence). The CDR3 DNA reads TGTGCCTGGAATCGAGAAGGCGGGCTGAACACTGAAGCTTTCTTT. This encodes CAWNREGGLNTEAFF.

The J gene is TRBJ1-3, the V gene TRBV18; D possibly corresponds to TRBD1 (5 bases). V lost 6 bases and J lost 0, with 15 bases in between. CDR1 is KGHSH and CDR2 is LQKENI in the germline V gene. The CDR3 runs to 16 residues. CDR3: CASSTSVGHSGNTIYF. The CDR3 DNA follows: TGTGCCAGCTCGACCTCGGTGGGGCACTCTGGAAACACCATATATTTT.

V and J are TRBV28 and TRBJ1-1; 12 bases agree with TRBD1. Germline CDR1 is MDHEN and CDR2 is SYDVKM. J was trimmed by 3 bases and V by 8 bases; bases with no gene match: 13. CDR3 length: 17 amino acids. In DNA form, the CDR3 reads TGTGCCAGCTTACCCCTAGGGACAGGGGGCGGGTACACTGAAGCTTTCTTT. Amino acids: CASLPLGTGGGYTEAFF.

V and J are TRBV6-5 and TRBJ2-1; D uncertain. Germline V gene data show CDR1 as MNHEY and CDR2 as SVGAGI. Trimming pared 2 bases from V and 5 bases from J, leaving 10 bases between. This CDR3 has 14 residues. CDR3 coding DNA: TGTGCCAGCAGTTACGACGGAACCCACAATGAGCAGTTCTTC. The encoded protein is CASSYDGTHNEQFF.

This clone was detected a few times. The chain carries TRBV24-1 and TRBJ2-1; 14 nucleotides agree with TRBD2. The CDR3 is 14 amino acids. With V trimmed by 9 bases and J by 6 bases, 3 bases remained unmatched. Germline V gene lookup returns CDR1 KGHDR and CDR2 SFDVKD. The CDR3 sequence is CATGGTSGSNEQFF. For the CDR3, the DNA is TGTGCCACCGGGGGGACTAGCGGGAGCAATGAGCAGTTCTTC.

V and J are TRBV15 and TRBJ2-7; perhaps TRBD2 as D (6 bases). The CDR3 sequence is 13 residues long. CDR1 LNHNV and CDR2 YYDKDF come from the germline V gene (reference sequence). V lost 3 bases, J lost 4 bases, and 10 bases lay in between. CDR3 protein: CATSREGRYEQYF. The DNA of the CDR3 is TGTGCCACCAGCAGGGAGGGAAGATACGAGCAGTACTTC.

This chain uses TRBV27 with TRBJ2-2; D unclear. The V gene lost 3 bases and the J gene lost 7 bases, with 9 bases spanning the gap. The CDR3 is 13 residues long. Looked up from germline, CDR1 is MNHEY and CDR2 is SMNVEV (reference sequence). Here the CDR3 reads CASSFKYGGELFF. The CDR3 region has the DNA TGTGCCAGCAGTTTCAAATACGGCGGGGAGCTGTTTTTT.